These 24 T cell receptor beta chains originate from one sample sequenced in a study of blood T cell repertoires in COVID-19. Data came from immunoSEQ multiplex PCR; TCRdb stores just in-frame clones and leaves some out. The sample contains around 180,000 clones, about 74% of which appear only once. The sequenced sample was peripheral blood. The receptors were sampled from a woman of 80 years or more with acute or convalescent COVID-19.

The chain joins TRBV28 to TRBJ2-7, with TRBD2 matching over 15 bases. The germline gives CDR1 MDHEN, CDR2 SYDVKM. The CDR3 consists of 15 residues. With 6 bases clipped from V and 4 bases from J, the junction kept 4 bases outside the gene matches. This CDR3 reads CASSPGTSGRYEQYF. CDR3 coding DNA: TGTGCCAGCAGCCCGGGGACTAGCGGGAGGTACGAGCAGTACTTC.

This clone has just one count. CDR3 bases: TGTGCCAGCAGCTATCCTAGCGGGAGGGCCTACGAGCAGTACTTC. Translating gives CASSYPSGRAYEQYF. V is TRBV5-6 and J is TRBJ2-7, with 12 bases lining up with TRBD2. Germline CDR1 SGHDT, CDR2 YYEEEE. V lost 3 bases to trimming and J lost 2 bases; unmatched junction nucleotides: 3. CDR3 length equals 15 residues.

V gene TRBV4-1 combines with J gene TRBJ1-5; 7 positions agree with TRBD1. The CDR3 spans 16 residues. V lost 2 bases and J lost 6; bases outside the gene matches: 10. CDR1 and CDR2 (germline): MGHRA, YSYEKL. CDR3 region: CASSQRRQGSGQPQHF. CDR3 DNA sequence: TGCGCCAGCAGCCAACGTAGACAGGGATCGGGTCAGCCCCAGCATTTT.

The V call is TRBV7-2, the J call TRBJ2-3; D ambiguous. This CDR3 contains 14 residues. Germline loops: CDR1 SGHTA, CDR2 FQGNSA. V dropped 1 base and J dropped 0 bases, with 5 bases sitting between them. CDR3 amino acids: CASSLGLSTDTQYF. CDR3 coding DNA: TGTGCCAGCAGCTTAGGGCTTAGCACAGATACGCAGTATTTT.

The chain combines TRBV5-1 with TRBJ2-3; D possibly corresponds to TRBD2 (6 bases). The germline V and J ends were trimmed by 5 bases and 1 base, with 20 bases remaining between them. The V gene's germline CDR1 is SGHRS and CDR2 YFSETQ. The CDR3 spans 17 residues. The CDR3 reads CASREGVAETGTDTQYF. The CDR3 region has the DNA TGCGCCAGCAGGGAGGGCGTTGCGGAGACCGGCACAGATACGCAGTATTTT.

This clone showed up just a few times. CDR3 residues: CASSPREGPSYNEQFF. DNA for the CDR3: TGTGCCAGCTCGCCCCGGGAGGGCCCGTCCTACAATGAGCAGTTCTTC. The gene calls are TRBV18 and TRBJ2-1, with 8 nucleotides matching TRBD2. Germline V lookup: CDR1 KGHSH, CDR2 LQKENI. The J segment lost 1 base and the V segment lost 6 bases, leaving 8 bases of the junction unmatched. This CDR3 region has 16 residues.

V usage is TRBV6-5 and J usage is TRBJ2-7; 8 nucleotides line up with TRBD1. Germline V gives CDR1 MNHEY, CDR2 SVGAGI. This CDR3 comprises 14 residues. V shed 7 bases and J 2 bases; nucleotides not matched to a gene: 7. CDR3 region: CASTRTGSTYEQYF. The CDR3 DNA follows: TGTGCCAGCACCCGGACAGGGTCAACCTACGAGCAGTACTTC.

This chain connects TRBV28 to TRBJ2-6; D is possibly TRBD1 (5 bases). CDR1 is MDHEN, CDR2 SYDVKM, per germline. V gave up 5 bases and J gave up 4 bases, with 12 bases separating them. The CDR3 extends over 15 amino acids. The CDR3 coding sequence is TGTGCCAGCAGTGCCCCCAGGGCCGGGGCCAACGTCCTGACTTTC. Translating gives CASSAPRAGANVLTF.

This clone was observed a handful of times. The chain combines TRBV19 with TRBJ1-5; the D gene is possibly TRBD1 (5 bases). V was trimmed by 5 bases and J by 4 bases, leaving 15 bases between them. Germline CDR1 is LNHDA and CDR2 is SQIVND (reference sequence). This CDR3 has 15 residues. CDR3 in DNA: TGTGCCAGTAGTCTCCCCGGGGGAGGAAATCAGCCCCAGCATTTT. Its translation: CASSLPGGGNQPQHF.

The V and J genes are TRBV7-2 and TRBJ2-3; the D gene is possibly TRBD1 (5 bases). Germline CDR1 reads SGHTA; CDR2 reads FQGNSA. The V end was cut by 0 bases, the J end by 5 bases, with 9 bases between. The CDR3 contains 14 residues. The CDR3 sequence: CASSLALRGDTQYF. CDR3 nucleotides: TGTGCCAGCAGCTTAGCCCTAAGGGGAGATACGCAGTATTTT.

The CDR3 loop reads CASSFASGAGEQYF. DNA of the CDR3: TGTGCCAGCAGTTTCGCCTCAGGGGCGGGCGAGCAGTACTTC. This chain joins TRBV27 and TRBJ2-7, with D perhaps TRBD1 (6 bases). V was trimmed by 3 bases and J by 6 bases, leaving 15 bases between them. There are 14 residues in the CDR3. CDR1 is MNHEY, CDR2 SMNVEV, per germline (reference sequence).

V is TRBV3-1 (or the pseudogene TRBV3-2) and J is TRBJ1-6; 7 bases match TRBD1. This CDR3 comprises 15 residues. Losses at the gene ends were 4 bases for V and 7 bases for J; bases not matched to a gene: 7. In germline, CDR1 is LGHDT, CDR2 YNNKEL (reference sequence). The CDR3: CASSLGTVKNSPLHF. The CDR3 nucleotides are TGTGCCAGCAGCCTGGGGACAGTTAAGAATTCACCCCTCCACTTT.

The V call is TRBV5-1, the J call TRBJ2-3; 10 positions agree with TRBD2. Germline CDR1 SGHRS, CDR2 YFSETQ. The trim removed 0 bases at V and 0 bases at J, leaving 7 bases unmatched. The CDR3 extends over 18 amino acids. The CDR3 protein is CASSLGLGLAESTDTQYF. The CDR3 nucleotides read TGCGCCAGCAGCTTGGGCCTTGGACTAGCGGAAAGCACAGATACGCAGTATTTT.

This clone turned up a few times. V gene TRBV7-9 combines with J gene TRBJ2-7; D gene ambiguous. In germline, CDR1 is SEHNR, CDR2 FQNEAQ (reference sequence). Trimming pared 1 base from V and 3 bases from J, leaving 13 bases between. This CDR3 has 15 residues. The CDR3 loop reads CASSLGRGKNYEQYF. The CDR3, as DNA: TGTGCCAGCAGCTTAGGCCGAGGAAAGAACTACGAGCAGTACTTC.

As concerns this clone: A junction end diverges from the germline sequence, so it may reflect a read error. V usage is TRBV19 and J usage is TRBJ2-1; possible D gene TRBD2, 6 bases. Germline CDR1 is LNHDA and CDR2 is SQIVND (reference sequence). CDR3 size: 15 residues. CDR3 coding DNA: TGTGCCAGTAGTATAGGGGTAGCGGCCTATAATGAGCAGTTCTTC. Protein: CASSIGVAAYNEQFF.

The chain recombines TRBV7-8 with TRBJ1-2; TRBD1 might be the D (6 bases). The CDR3 is 14 residues long. CDR1 is SGHVS, CDR2 FQNEAQ, per germline. V lost 0 bases and J 5 bases, leaving 10 bases between the germline ends. The CDR3 DNA reads TGTGCCAGCAGCTTAGCCCTGGACAGATATGGCTACACCTTC. It yields the protein CASSLALDRYGYTF.

The chain recombines TRBV7-6 with TRBJ2-3; D call uncertain. The CDR3 runs to 17 residues. The V end lost 5 bases, the J end lost 0 bases, and 18 bases lay between the germline ends. Germline V gives CDR1 SGHVS, CDR2 FNYEAQ. The CDR3 region has the DNA TGTGCCAGCAGCCCTCCCCCACGCGGAGCGAGCACAGATACGCAGTATTTT. This sequence encodes CASSPPPRGASTDTQYF.

The gene calls are TRBV5-1 and TRBJ2-2; D gene uncertain. The V gene lost 4 bases and the J gene lost 0 bases, with 7 bases spanning the gap. Germline V gene data show CDR1 as SGHRS and CDR2 as YFSETQ. The CDR3 spans 14 residues. The chain's CDR3 is CASSLTPNTGELFF. The CDR3 region has the DNA TGCGCCAGCAGCCTGACACCGAACACCGGGGAGCTGTTTTTT.

V is TRBV27 and J is TRBJ1-6; D may be TRBD1 (6 bases). The CDR3 runs to 15 residues. Germline V CDR1 and CDR2: MNHEY, SMNVEV (reference sequence). Deletions cut 7 bases from V and 7 bases from J, with 17 bases between. DNA for the CDR3: TGTGCCAGCACCCAAAGCGGGGGGCCAAATTCACCCCTCCACTTT. It codes for CASTQSGGPNSPLHF.

The chain couples TRBV5-4 to TRBJ1-1; TRBD1 matches 9 bases. Looked up from germline, CDR1 is SGHNT and CDR2 is YYREEE (reference sequence). The CDR3 extends over 14 amino acids. The J segment lost 4 bases and the V segment lost 5 bases, leaving 6 bases of the junction unmatched. Here the CDR3 reads CASSLQGASTEAFF. CDR3 DNA: TGTGCCAGCAGTTTACAGGGGGCGAGCACTGAAGCTTTCTTT.

The chain has TRBV21-1 and TRBJ2-7; the D call in the table, TRBD1, was not verified against the DNA. TRBV21-1 is classified as a pseudogene. The CDR3 is made up of 16 amino acids. The CDR3 region is CASSKAIYNLTYEQYF. Here the CDR3 DNA reads TGTGCCAGCAGCAAAGCCATATACAACCTGACCTACGAGCAGTACTTC.

This clone came up a few times. This chain connects TRBV10-1 to TRBJ2-3; D might be TRBD1 (5 bases). Germline V CDR1 and CDR2: WNHNN, SYGVQD (reference sequence). V dropped 0 bases and J dropped 0 bases, with 7 bases sitting between them. CDR3 length: 15 residues. As DNA, the CDR3 is TGCGCCAGCAGTGAGTCGGACATAAGCACAGATACGCAGTATTTT. This encodes CASSESDISTDTQYF.

V gene TRBV5-8 combines with J gene TRBJ2-7, with 7 bases lining up with TRBD1. This CDR3 spans 14 amino acids. V trimming: 6 bases; J trimming: 6 bases; junction bases outside the gene matches: 12. Germline V lookup: CDR1 SGHTS, CDR2 YDEGEE. The CDR3 DNA sequence: TGTGCCAGCATTCTCCCGGGACAGAGGGTCGAGCAGTACTTC. This codes for CASILPGQRVEQYF.

The rearrangement uses TRBV9 and TRBJ1-4; 7 positions agree with TRBD1. The V and J ends lost 3 bases and 7 bases, in that order; junction bases with no gene match: 3. CDR1 is SGDLS, CDR2 YYNGEE, per germline. The CDR3 covers 13 residues. The CDR3 reads CASSATGTEKLFF. CDR3 in DNA: TGTGCCAGCAGCGCGACAGGGACTGAAAAACTGTTTTTT.